This record looks at one T cell receptor beta chain sequence and its context. The trim removed 5 bases at V and 3 bases at J, leaving 2 bases unmatched. This CDR3 region has 13 residues. CDR1 SGHNT and CDR2 YENEEA come from the germline V gene. Participant reports of clinical history set cohort assignment. A case of COVID-19 had been met by exposed participants within 2 weeks before study entry. These data belong to a study of blood T cell repertoires in COVID-19. Across the whole study: From T cells, B-cell-depleted T cells, or PBMCs came the material, which was cDNA or gDNA.

Authors' processing steps: Amplification of reference gene primers was used by the study to estimate nucleated cell counts. This table comes from immunoSEQ multiplex PCR, and its TCRdb copy is limited to in-frame clones, with some not included. The D gene and trimming were derived from the DNA, and the V and J assignments and clone size from that table. In the table there are 400,000 to 500,000 clones, about 88% of which are singletons. This chain links TRBV11-3 with TRBJ2-5, with TRBD2 identical over 8 bases. Input material: PBMCs or T cells enriched from blood (not recorded which). The clonotype originates from a woman aged 18-29 years who had been exposed to COVID-19. Here the CDR3 reads CASSLGLEETQYF. CDR3 coding DNA: TGTGCCAGCAGCCTGGGACTAGAAGAGACCCAGTACTTC.